These 29 T cell receptor beta chains were sequenced from one sample in a study of lung T cells in sarcoidosis with Löfgren's syndrome. TCRdb re-called the reads through MiXCR, storing one row per CDR3 protein. The profile shows roughly 3,000 distinct CDR3 sequences, roughly 27% of them singletons. Specimen: CD4+ T cells from bronchoalveolar lavage. The receptors come from a human donor with sarcoidosis (Löfgren's syndrome or another form), or a control subject (not recorded which).

For this clonotype: This may stem from a read error, because a much larger clone lies one nucleotide away. The rearrangement links TRBV19 to TRBJ2-2, with TRBD1 matching over 7 bases. The CDR3 sequence is 18 residues long. V lost 7 bases and J lost 2; bases outside the gene matches: 16. CDR1 and CDR2 (germline): LNHDA, SQIVND (reference sequence). In nucleotides, the CDR3 is TGTGCCAGTAATACGGGGACAGTGGGCTATCAAAACACCGGGGAGCTGTTTTTT. Translating it yields CASNTGTVGYQNTGELFF.

Worth noting for this clonotype: One base away lies a much larger clone, so this may be a sequencing read error. The V call is TRBV7-8, the J call TRBJ2-5, with no clear D. The CDR3 runs to 17 residues. Germline V gives CDR1 SGHVS, CDR2 FQNEAQ. The V gene lost 4 bases and the J gene lost 0 bases, with 18 bases spanning the gap. The CDR3 DNA reads as TGTGCCAGCAGCTACCGCCCGGCGGTAGGGTACCAAGAGACCCAGTACTTC. This translates into CASSYRPAVGYQETQYF.

Comments on this clonotype: Here the CDR3 omits its conserved ending phenylalanine or tryptophan, so a read error is the likely source. Because the CDR3's place on the DNA is in doubt, the DNA is left out and the CDR3 is given as listed by TCRdb. This chain's CDR3 is CSARNQSALMPFL. J is TRBJ2-1 and V is TRBV20-1; TRBD2, the table's D call, lacks a check against the DNA. The CDR3 spans 13 residues, counting both ends. The germline CDR1 and CDR2 sequences are DFQATT and SNEGSKA (reference sequence).

In this sample, this clonotype is medium-sized (0.01 to 0.1%). The chain has TRBV6-2 or TRBV6-3 and TRBJ1-1, with D uncertain. Trimming shortened V by 4 bases and J by 4 bases, and 4 bases separated the two germline ends. Looked up from germline, CDR1 is MNHEY and CDR2 is SVGEGT. CDR3 length equals 11 residues. The CDR3 here is CASSSSTEAFF. The CDR3 nucleotides are TGTGCCAGCAGTTCCAGCACTGAAGCTTTCTTT.

Concerning this clonotype itself: A junction boundary mismatches the germline segment, possibly from a read error. The chain employs TRBV2 and TRBJ2-7; weak D call: TRBD1 (6 bases). Germline values: CDR1 SNHLY, CDR2 FYNNEI. CDR3 length: 12 amino acids. As DNA, the CDR3 is TGTGCCAGAAAGGGACCCAGGGGTGAGAAGTACTTT. This sequence encodes CARKGPRGEKYF.

By its share, this clonotype is large (0.1 to 1%). The rearrangement joins TRBV28 to TRBJ2-3; 7 bases agree with TRBD1. This CDR3 is built from 15 residues. V shed 3 bases, J shed 0 bases, and the junction held 3 bases outside the gene matches. The V gene's germline CDR1 is MDHEN and CDR2 SYDVKM. The CDR3 loop is CASSFNRGSTDTQYF. The CDR3 DNA reads TGTGCCAGCAGTTTCAACAGGGGTAGCACAGATACGCAGTATTTT.

This clonotype was counted ten times or more. The CDR3 loop is CASSRGGTDTQYF. In DNA form, the CDR3 reads TGTGCCAGCAGCCGGGGGGGCACAGATACGCAGTATTTT. The chain couples TRBV11-2 to TRBJ2-3, with 7 bases lining up with TRBD2. Germline trimming cut 5 bases from V and 1 base from J; bases unmatched to any gene: 0. CDR1 SGHAT and CDR2 FQNNGV come from the germline V gene. The CDR3 spans 13 residues.

As to this clonotype: One base away lies a much larger clone, so this may be a sequencing read error. J is TRBJ2-3 and V is TRBV11-1, with D hard to call. The V and J ends lost 4 bases and 1 base respectively, with 9 bases between them. The germline gives CDR1 SGHAT, CDR2 FQDESV (reference sequence). The CDR3 is 14 residues long. The CDR3, as DNA: TGTGCCAGCAGCTCACTCGACGGCACAGATACGCAGTATTTT. Its translation is CASSSLDGTDTQYF.

To note about this clonotype: The junction does not match germline at one end; this may be a read error. The V call is TRBV7-3, the J call TRBJ2-6, with a weak D call TRBD1 (6 bases). Germline CDR1 reads SGHTA; CDR2 reads FQGTGA. CDR3 length: 16 amino acids. The CDR3 DNA is TGTGCCGGCAGCTTAACGGACAGCTCCGGGGCCAACGTCCTGACTTTC. It yields the protein CAGSLTDSSGANVLTF.

This clonotype was picked up a small number of times. This may arise from a read error, as a much more abundant clone is one base away. The chain recombines TRBV2 with TRBJ1-5; D may be TRBD1 (5 bases). Trimming left V 8 bases short and J 3 bases short, with 14 bases between. The CDR3 is 14 amino acids. Germline-derived CDR1 and CDR2 are SNHLY and FYNNEI. The CDR3 coding sequence is TGTGCCAGCGGCGGGGACGGACTCAATCAGCCCCAGCATTTT. Its protein is CASGGDGLNQPQHF.

Concerning this clonotype: This may be a read error, as it is one base from a much larger clone. This rearrangement joins TRBV19 to TRBJ2-2; possibly TRBD2 for D (6 bases). The V end lost 5 bases, the J end lost 1 base, and 8 bases lay between the germline ends. CDR1 and CDR2 from the germline V gene are LNHDA and SQIVND (reference sequence). This CDR3 has 14 amino acids. CDR3: CASSAGLNTGELFF. The CDR3 DNA follows: TGTGCCAGTAGTGCGGGACTGAACACCGGGGAGCTGTTTTTT. The whole variable domain, filled in from reference TRBV19 and TRBJ2-2, reads DGGITQSPKYLFRKEGQNVTLSCEQNLNHDAMYWYRQDPGQGLRLIYYSQIVNDFQKGDIAEGYSVSREKKESFPLTVTSAQKNPTAFYLCASSAGLNTGELFFGEGSRLTVL.

There are many counts of this clonotype. The chain joins TRBV3-1 to TRBJ2-7, with 8 bases lining up with TRBD1. Germline V gene sequence: CDR1 LGHDT, CDR2 YNNKEL (reference sequence). V shed 3 bases, J shed 3 bases, and the junction held 7 bases outside the gene matches. The CDR3 has 15 residues. The CDR3 region is CASSQLPGQVYEQYF. Here the CDR3 DNA reads TGTGCCAGCAGCCAGTTACCGGGACAGGTCTACGAGCAGTACTTC.

This clonotype is judged medium-sized. This chain connects TRBV6-1 to TRBJ1-1; 8 bases are shared with TRBD1. The CDR3 runs 14 residues. V lost 6 bases to trimming and J lost 8 bases; unmatched junction nucleotides: 11. CDR1 is MNHNS, CDR2 SASEGT, per germline. CDR3 residues: CASRLDRGAQEAFF. CDR3 sequence (DNA): TGTGCCAGCAGACTAGACAGGGGCGCTCAGGAAGCTTTCTTT.

This clonotype is classed as large. The rearrangement links TRBV12-3 or TRBV12-4 to TRBJ2-5; D remains ambiguous. Trimming left V 4 bases short and J 1 base short, with 10 bases between. There are 14 residues in the CDR3. The CDR3 sequence: CASSYPDTQETQYF. The CDR3 DNA reads as TGTGCCAGCAGTTACCCTGACACCCAAGAGACCCAGTACTTC.

At least ten counts were recorded for this clonotype. This sequence joins TRBV2 and TRBJ2-5; no firm D call. The CDR3 has 14 residues. The V gene lost 4 bases and the J gene lost 4 bases, with 13 bases spanning the gap. The germline CDR1 and CDR2 sequences are SNHLY and FYNNEI. The CDR3 region is CASSVVTRRETQYF. The CDR3 DNA sequence: TGTGCCAGCAGTGTAGTGACAAGGAGAGAGACCCAGTACTTC. The variable domain in full, with the rest retrieved from reference TRBV2 and TRBJ2-5, is EPEVTQTPSHQVTQMGQEVILRCVPISNHLYFYWYRQILGQKVEFLVSFYNNEISEKSEIFDDQFSVERPDGSNFTLKIRSTKLEDSAMYFCASSVVTRRETQYFGPGTRLLVL.

This clonotype counts as medium-sized. The chain recombines TRBV7-2 with TRBJ1-5, with 7 bases aligning to TRBD1. Germline-derived CDR1 and CDR2 are SGHTA and FQGNSA. J was trimmed by 4 bases and V by 3 bases; bases with no gene match: 3. The CDR3 is 14 residues long. This chain's CDR3 is CASSFGQVNQPQHF. CDR3 DNA sequence: TGTGCCAGCAGCTTTGGACAGGTGAATCAGCCCCAGCATTTT.

The chain combines TRBV6-5 with TRBJ2-7; a possible D gene is TRBD2 (6 bases). Trimming shortened V by 0 bases and J by 2 bases, and 14 bases separated the two germline ends. Germline V gives CDR1 MNHEY, CDR2 SVGAGI. The length of the CDR3 is 16 residues. The CDR3: CASSYSTGTPAYEQYF. Written as DNA, the CDR3 is TGTGCCAGCAGTTACTCCACCGGGACTCCTGCCTACGAGCAGTACTTC.

This clonotype qualifies as large. The chain has TRBV20-1 and TRBJ1-5; 7 nucleotides align to TRBD1. There are 12 residues in the CDR3. Germline CDR1 is DFQATT and CDR2 is SNEGSKA (reference sequence). V lost 6 bases, J lost 9 bases, and 8 bases stayed unmatched. CDR3 region: CSASDRVRPQHF. Written as DNA, the CDR3 is TGCAGTGCGTCAGACAGGGTTCGGCCCCAGCATTTT.

This clonotype is medium-sized (0.01 to 0.1%) within its sample. The CDR3 DNA reads TGTGCCAGCAACGGCGCGGTCGGGGACACTGAAGCTTTCTTT. It encodes CASNGAVGDTEAFF. The chain links TRBV2 to TRBJ1-1; D not resolved. The germline gives CDR1 SNHLY, CDR2 FYNNEI. The CDR3 contains 14 residues. V was pared by 7 bases and J by 3 bases, with 15 bases between.

This clonotype is judged large. DNA for the CDR3: TGTGCCGGAGGGACACACGGCTCTGGAAACACCATATATTTT. This translates into CAGGTHGSGNTIYF. J is TRBJ1-3 and V is TRBV6-1; weak D call: TRBD1 (6 bases). This CDR3 is built from 14 residues. Germline CDR1 MNHNS, CDR2 SASEGT. V was clipped by 11 bases and J by 0 bases, with 14 bases between them.

Many counts were recorded for this clonotype. The chain's CDR3 is CASSQPQNYEQYF. Written as DNA, the CDR3 is TGTGCCAGCAGCCAACCCCAGAACTACGAGCAGTACTTC. The chain couples TRBV4-2 to TRBJ2-7; D is ambiguous. The CDR3 runs 13 residues. Between the trimmed V and J ends, which lost 2 bases and 3 bases, there was a span of 8 bases. The germline gives CDR1 LGHNA, CDR2 YNFKEQ.

This clonotype is labeled as medium-sized. V and J are TRBV20-1 and TRBJ2-6, with D uncertain. CDR1 and CDR2 from the germline V gene are DFQATT and SNEGSKA (reference sequence). The V gene lost 1 base and the J gene lost 0 bases, with 10 bases spanning the gap. CDR3 size: 16 residues. Here the CDR3 DNA reads TGCAGTGCTAGAGCATTAGGAAGCTCTGGGGCCAACGTCCTGACTTTC. Translated: CSARALGSSGANVLTF.

This clonotype is labeled as medium-sized. The chain is built from TRBV27 and TRBJ1-4; the D gene is possibly TRBD1 (5 bases). Trimming stripped 3 bases from V and 2 bases from J, with 10 bases between. The V gene's germline CDR1 is MNHEY and CDR2 SMNVEV (reference sequence). CDR3 length: 15 residues. CDR3 protein: CASSFIGATNEKLFF. CDR3 nucleotides: TGTGCCAGCAGTTTTATCGGGGCGACTAATGAAAAACTGTTTTTT.

By frequency in the sample, this clonotype is large. The rearrangement uses TRBV4-2 and TRBJ1-5; D not resolved. In germline, CDR1 is LGHNA, CDR2 YNFKEQ. Trimming left V 1 base short and J 1 base short, with 11 bases between. The CDR3 is made up of 16 amino acids. CDR3 DNA: TGTGCCAGCAGCCAAGCGGCAGATAAGAGCAATCAGCCCCAGCATTTT. Its protein product is CASSQAADKSNQPQHF.

This clonotype is medium-sized by share. This chain uses TRBV12-3 or TRBV12-4 with TRBJ2-5; D is perhaps TRBD2 (7 bases). The CDR3 is 14 amino acids. Trimming removed 5 bases from V and 4 bases from J, with 14 bases in between. The CDR3 region has the DNA TGTGCCAGCAGTCGAGGGGGGGGAGTAGAGACCCAGTACTTC. This codes for CASSRGGGVETQYF.

Worth noting for this clonotype: A read error is possible here, since a much larger clone lies one base away. The chain carries TRBV6-1 and TRBJ2-7; D perhaps matches TRBD2 (6 bases). Germline loops: CDR1 MNHNS, CDR2 SASEGT. Trimming cost V 11 bases and J 7 bases, with 21 bases left between them. This CDR3 has 13 residues. As DNA, the CDR3 is TGTGCCGGTAAAGGGCGGGGTCAAGTAGAGCAGTACTTC. It codes for CAGKGRGQVEQYF.

The chain employs TRBV5-6 and TRBJ1-2, with TRBD1 identical over 7 bases. The CDR3 length is 14 residues. Trimming at V came to 3 bases and at J to 5 bases, leaving 7 bases not matched to a gene. Germline V CDR1 and CDR2: SGHDT, YYEEEE. Here the CDR3 DNA reads TGTGCCAGCAGCTCTGCAGGGGGGAGTTATGGCTACACCTTC. Translated: CASSSAGGSYGYTF.

By frequency in the sample, this clonotype is medium-sized. This sequence joins TRBV18 and TRBJ1-1; no firm D call. Per germline, CDR1 KGHSH and CDR2 LQKENI. Between the trimmed V and J ends, which lost 3 bases and 3 bases, there was a span of 14 bases. The CDR3 extends over 15 amino acids. The CDR3 loop reads CASSPRQSTHTEAFF. DNA of the CDR3: TGTGCCAGCTCACCGAGGCAGTCTACCCACACTGAAGCTTTCTTT.

By frequency in the sample, this clonotype is medium-sized. CDR3 bases: TGTGCCATCAGTGAGCGGCCTACAGGTTATACAGACAATGAGCAGTTCTTC. Its protein product is CAISERPTGYTDNEQFF. J is TRBJ2-1 and V is TRBV10-3, with D possibly being TRBD1 (5 bases). The CDR3 runs to 17 residues. V gave up 2 bases and J gave up 5 bases, with 19 bases separating them. Germline lookup yields CDR1 ENHRY and CDR2 SYGVKD.